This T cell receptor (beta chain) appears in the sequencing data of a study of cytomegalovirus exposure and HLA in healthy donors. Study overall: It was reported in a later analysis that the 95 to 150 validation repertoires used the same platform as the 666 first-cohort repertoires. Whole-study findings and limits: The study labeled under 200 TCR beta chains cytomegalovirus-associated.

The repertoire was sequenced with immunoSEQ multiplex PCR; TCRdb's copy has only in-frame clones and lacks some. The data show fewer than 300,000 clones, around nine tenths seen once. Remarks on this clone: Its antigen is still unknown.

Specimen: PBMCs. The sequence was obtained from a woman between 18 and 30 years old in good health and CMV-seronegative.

The CDR3, as DNA: TGTGCCACCGAGGCAGAAGAGACCCAGTACTTC. Translating it yields CATEAEETQYF. The chain uses TRBV15 and TRBJ2-5, with D unresolved. Germline V gives CDR1 LNHNV, CDR2 YYDKDF (reference sequence). The V end was cut by 8 bases, the J end by 3 bases, with 7 bases between. The CDR3 sequence is 11 residues long. The whole variable domain, filled in from reference TRBV15 and TRBJ2-5, reads DAMVIQNPRYQVTQFGKPVTLSCSQTLNHNVMYWYQQKSSQAPKLLFHYYDKDFNNEADTPDNFQSRRPNTSFCFLDIRSPGLGDTAMYLCATEAEETQYFGPGTRLLVL.